This T cell receptor (beta chain) was sequenced during a study of CD8+ T cells in alopecia areata. The wider study: In an open-label trial, patients got 5 to 10 mg tofacitinib twice daily. Regarding the study as a whole: Normal skin's resident alphabeta T cells are also sequenced in scalp samples. Patients showed less clear TCR sequence sharing than mice, possibly partly because of HLA diversity. Alopecia totalis/universalis scalp especially showed more expanded CD8+ clones than normal scalp.

The CDR3 spans 18 residues. In germline, CDR1 is LGHNA, CDR2 YNFKEQ. J gave up 7 bases and V 1 base, and 16 bases lay outside the gene matches. In each case, RNA was isolated and then reverse transcribed into cDNA as the sequencing template. The method was immunoSEQ multiplex PCR; TCRdb's version includes in-frame clones alone and lacks a portion of them. The table has 14,000 or so clones, under 60% seen once; the top ten hold under 13%. Samples from alopecia areata patients were lesional scalp punch biopsies and peripheral blood. Comment on this clone: The antigen remains unidentified.

Sample: skin, taken at week 0. The clonotype originates from a human donor with alopecia areata. The J gene is TRBJ2-1, the V gene TRBV4-2, with 7 nucleotides matching TRBD2. The CDR3 DNA reads TGTGCCAGCAGCCAAGCAACGAATGATGGCGGGCGGGGGAATGAGCAGTTCTTC. This translates into CASSQATNDGGRGNEQFF.